These 8 T cell receptor beta chains were all obtained from the same sample, sequenced in a study of T cell responses to AZD1222 COVID-19 vaccine. The method was immunoSEQ multiplex PCR; TCRdb's version includes in-frame clones alone and lacks a portion of them. The sample carries around 160,000 clones, 92% recorded once. Sequenced material: peripheral blood, taken 28 days after the second AZD1222 dose. Receptor source: an adult who received the AZD1222 COVID-19 vaccine.

V is TRBV7-3 and J is TRBJ1-6, with D perhaps matching TRBD1 (6 bases). V was shortened by 5 bases and J by 5 bases, with 7 bases between the two germline ends. The germline gives CDR1 SGHTA, CDR2 FQGTGA. The CDR3 spans 13 residues. CDR3 DNA: TGTGCCAGCAGCAGGGGGGATAATTCACCCCTCCACTTT. Translating gives CASSRGDNSPLHF.

This chain links TRBV29-1 with TRBJ2-5, with 12 bases that match TRBD1. Germline assignment: CDR1 SQVTM and CDR2 ANQGSEA. With V trimmed by 4 bases and J by 2 bases, 14 bases remained unmatched. The CDR3 is 18 amino acids. The CDR3 loop reads CSVVLFKGTGGVQETQYF. The CDR3, as DNA: TGCAGCGTTGTACTTTTTAAAGGGACAGGGGGCGTTCAAGAGACCCAGTACTTC.

The CDR3 bases are TGTGCCAGTAGTATTTTGCTTCTCTCGACGGGCACTGAAGCTTTCTTT. This gives the protein CASSILLLSTGTEAFF. The rearrangement links TRBV19 to TRBJ1-1, with D hard to call. Germline V gene data show CDR1 as LNHDA and CDR2 as SQIVND (reference sequence). V lost 3 bases and J lost 4, with 18 bases in between. The CDR3 is 16 amino acids.

The rearrangement uses TRBV19 and TRBJ1-2; D is possibly TRBD1 (5 bases). The CDR3 spans 13 residues. The germline V gene has CDR1 LNHDA and CDR2 SQIVND (reference sequence). Between the trimmed V and J ends, which lost 1 base and 7 bases, there was a span of 10 bases. Here the CDR3 reads CASSIVGAPGYTF. The CDR3 DNA reads TGTGCCAGTAGTATAGTCGGGGCTCCTGGCTACACCTTC.

The rearrangement uses TRBV11-2 and TRBJ1-5; 8 nucleotides line up with TRBD1. V lost 5 bases to trimming and J lost 7 bases; unmatched junction nucleotides: 10. The CDR3 loop spans 15 amino acids. Germline assignment: CDR1 SGHAT and CDR2 FQNNGV. CDR3 region: CASSAWTGTGQPQHF. The CDR3 DNA reads TGTGCCAGCAGCGCCTGGACAGGGACGGGACAGCCCCAGCATTTT.

The CDR3: CASSQVPSPGSYEQYF. Here the CDR3 DNA reads TGCGCCAGCAGCCAAGTCCCGTCCCCGGGAAGCTACGAGCAGTACTTC. The chain has TRBV4-1 and TRBJ2-7, with D perhaps matching TRBD2 (5 bases). CDR3 length: 16 amino acids. The V end was cut by 1 base, the J end by 3 bases, with 16 bases between. Germline CDR1 reads MGHRA; CDR2 reads YSYEKL.

This chain links TRBV5-1 with TRBJ2-1, with a possible D match to TRBD2 (6 bases). The CDR3 runs 14 residues. V lost 2 bases to trimming and J lost 4 bases, with 10 bases between them. Germline CDR1 reads SGHRS; CDR2 reads YFSETQ. The CDR3 sequence is CASSFGGGYNEQFF. The CDR3 coding sequence is TGCGCCAGCAGCTTCGGGGGTGGGTACAATGAGCAGTTCTTC.

This clone was counted a single time. The chain combines TRBV2 with TRBJ2-1, with 7 bases fitting TRBD1. The CDR3 is made up of 16 amino acids. Trimming removed 6 bases from V and 5 bases from J; junction bases left unmatched: 13. Germline V CDR1 and CDR2: SNHLY, FYNNEI. CDR3 DNA sequence: TGTGCCAGCAGATACTCACAGGGGTCTCTCGACAATGAGCAGTTCTTC. Its translation: CASRYSQGSLDNEQFF.